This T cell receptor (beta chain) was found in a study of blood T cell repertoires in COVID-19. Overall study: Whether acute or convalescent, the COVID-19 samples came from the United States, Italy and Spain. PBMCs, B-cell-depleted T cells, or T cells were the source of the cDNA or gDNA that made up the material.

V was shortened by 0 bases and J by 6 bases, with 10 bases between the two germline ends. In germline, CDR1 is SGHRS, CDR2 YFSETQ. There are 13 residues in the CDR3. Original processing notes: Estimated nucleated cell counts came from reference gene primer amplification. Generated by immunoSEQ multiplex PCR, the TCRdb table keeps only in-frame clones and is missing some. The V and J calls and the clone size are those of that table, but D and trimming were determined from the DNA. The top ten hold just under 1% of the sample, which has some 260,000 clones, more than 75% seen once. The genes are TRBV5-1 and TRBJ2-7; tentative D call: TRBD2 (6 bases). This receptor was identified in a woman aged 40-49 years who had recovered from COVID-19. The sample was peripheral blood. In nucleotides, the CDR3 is TGCGCCAGCAGCTTGGGACTAGGGTCCGAGCAGTACGTC. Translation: CASSLGLGSEQYV.